This T cell receptor beta chain was recorded in a study of blood T cell repertoires in COVID-19. Study details: COVID-19 samples, acute and convalescent, were from the United States, Italy and Spain.

Original processing notes: Nucleated cell number was recorded as an estimate derived from reference gene primer amplification. Here immunoSEQ multiplex PCR was the method, and the copy in TCRdb shows in-frame clones only, minus some. V and J calls and clone size are as listed in that table; D and trimming were resolved from the DNA. The sample lists about 230,000 clones; around 85% were seen once. Germline CDR1 GTSNPN, CDR2 SVGIG (reference sequence). The CDR3 has 13 amino acids. The trim removed 1 base at V and 5 bases at J, leaving 4 bases unmatched. The sample consisted of peripheral blood. This sequence joins TRBV30 and TRBJ1-2; TRBD1 matches at 7 bases. The TCR originated in a woman of 80 years or more with acute or convalescent COVID-19. The CDR3 coding sequence is TGTGCCTGGAGTGCGGGACAGCCTTATGGCTACACCTTC. Residues: CAWSAGQPYGYTF. Based on the CDR3 plus reference TRBV30 and TRBJ1-2, the full variable domain is SQTIHQWPATLVQPVGSPLSLECTVEGTSNPNLYWYRQAAGRGLQLLFYSVGIGQISSEVPQNLSASRPQDRQFILSSKKLLLSDSGFYLCAWSAGQPYGYTFGSGTRLTVV.